This T cell receptor beta chain is drawn from a study of identical twins. This CDR3 has 16 residues. CDR1 is LGHNA, CDR2 YNFKEQ, per germline. V was clipped by 1 base and J by 4 bases; unmatched bases: 5. TCRdb passed the 5' RACE reads through MiXCR, listing each CDR3 protein once. The sample records some 730,000 distinct CDR3 sequences, about 18% being singletons. These records were also assigned to another study, of T cells expressing NK-cell markers. That study adds: Of the CD8+ T cell pool in roughly six donors, roughly 1.0-8% was accounted for by dominant NKG2C+ clonotypes.

Sequenced input: PBMCs. The chain couples TRBV4-2 to TRBJ1-5, with 9 bases aligning to TRBD1. The source is a woman aged 18-30 years in good health. This chain's CDR3 is CASSQASGTGNQPQHF. The CDR3 DNA reads as TGTGCCAGCAGCCAAGCCTCCGGGACAGGGAATCAGCCCCAGCATTTT.